Shown below are 27 T cell receptor beta chains from a single sample sequenced in a study of prognosis after radiotherapy for stage I lung cancer. Two-round multiplex PCR, the amplification method, yielded TCR beta CDR3 from genomic DNA. Used in first-round PCR were primers specific to each TRBV and TRBJ gene. One entry per CDR3 protein results from TCRdb running MiXCR on the multiplex PCR reads. The repertoire holds about 36,000 distinct CDR3 sequences, 34% seen once, with 15% to 20% in the top ten. The starting material was PBMCs, obtained before or after stereotactic body radiation therapy (not recorded which). The receptors here all came from a donor aged 50 or older with non-small cell lung cancer.

This clonotype was recorded a few times. With a much larger clone just one base away, this may be a read error. The conserved phenylalanine or tryptophan normally closing the CDR3 is absent here, so this likely arose from a read error. The chain carries TRBV28 and TRBJ1-4; the D is unclear. Germline CDR1 reads MDHEN; CDR2 reads SYDVKM. The CDR3 runs to 12 residues. Trimming stripped 8 bases from V and 0 bases from J, with 4 bases between. The DNA of the CDR3 is TGTGCCAGCGGTGCAACTAATGAAAAACTGTTTCTT. Protein sequence: CASGATNEKLFL.

This clonotype was seen repeatedly, ten times or more. This chain connects TRBV12-3 or TRBV12-4 to TRBJ2-5; 7 nucleotides align to TRBD1. The CDR3 covers 14 residues. V lost 6 bases, J lost 5 bases, and 9 bases stayed unmatched. The CDR3 protein is CASSKGQTSETQYF. CDR3 DNA: TGTGCCAGCAGCAAGGGACAGACAAGTGAGACCCAGTACTTC.

In its sample, this clonotype was seen many times. V and J are TRBV2 and TRBJ1-5, with 7 bases that match TRBD1. Germline assignment: CDR1 SNHLY and CDR2 FYNNEI. The CDR3 is 14 residues long. Germline trimming cut 3 bases from V and 4 bases from J; bases unmatched to any gene: 3. The CDR3 sequence: CASSDGTANQPQHF. CDR3 sequence (DNA): TGTGCCAGCAGTGATGGGACAGCTAATCAGCCCCAGCATTTT.

This clonotype was recorded many times. The V gene is TRBV6-1, the J gene TRBJ2-7; D unresolved. The CDR3 covers 13 residues. The germline V gene has CDR1 MNHNS and CDR2 SASEGT. V lost 6 bases and J lost 2, with 11 bases in between. DNA for the CDR3: TGTGCCAGCAGGACTGTGGGCCCCTACGAGCAGTACTTC. Translated, it gives CASRTVGPYEQYF.

This clonotype was found many times. The chain joins TRBV6-1 to TRBJ2-2, with TRBD2 matching over 7 bases. V dropped 5 bases and J dropped 4; count of bases not matched to a gene: 10. CDR1 is MNHNS and CDR2 is SASEGT in the germline V gene. CDR3 size: 16 residues. In DNA, the CDR3 is TGTGCCAGCAGTACGCCGGGACTATGGGGCACCGGGGAGCTGTTTTTT. Protein product: CASSTPGLWGTGELFF.

In its sample, this clonotype was seen many times. The rearrangement uses TRBV20-1 and TRBJ2-2; 14 nucleotides match TRBD2. V was clipped by 4 bases and J by 6 bases; unmatched bases: 10. Germline V gene data show CDR1 as DFQATT and CDR2 as SNEGSKA (reference sequence). The CDR3 sequence is 17 residues long. DNA for the CDR3: TGCAGTGCTATCTTGACTAGCGGGAGGGGGGTGGCCGGGGAGCTGTTTTTT. Translated: CSAILTSGRGVAGELFF.

The table lists this clonotype with many counts. This chain joins TRBV28 and TRBJ1-1, with D unclear. Trimming cost V 11 bases and J 5 bases, with 12 bases left between them. CDR1 is MDHEN, CDR2 SYDVKM, per germline. The CDR3 runs 11 residues. CDR3 DNA sequence: TGTGCCTCCTACGTAGAAACTGAAGCTTTCTTT. Translating gives CASYVETEAFF.

This chain joins TRBV10-2 and TRBJ2-3, with D maybe TRBD1 (5 bases). The CDR3 covers 15 residues. Germline lookup yields CDR1 WSHSY and CDR2 SAAADI. V lost 2 bases to trimming and J lost 3 bases, with 12 bases between them. The CDR3 reads CASSEVGWTTDTQYF. DNA for the CDR3: TGCGCCAGCAGTGAGGTTGGGTGGACAACAGATACGCAGTATTTT.

In its sample, this clonotype was seen many times. This sequence joins TRBV12-3 or TRBV12-4 and TRBJ2-5; unclear D gene. The CDR3 covers 14 residues. Trimming removed 5 bases at V and 5 bases at J, with 15 bases between. CDR3 DNA: TGTGCCAGCAGTAACGGACCCATGGGGGAGACCCAGTACTTC. This translates into CASSNGPMGETQYF.

A single count supports this clonotype. The V call is TRBV20-1, the J call TRBJ2-7; no clear D gene. Trimming took 0 bases from V and 6 from J, leaving 18 bases between them. The germline CDR1 and CDR2 sequences are DFQATT and SNEGSKA (reference sequence). There are 15 residues in the CDR3. CDR3 region: CSARDFGRQAGEQYF. Written as DNA, the CDR3 is TGCAGTGCTAGAGATTTCGGTCGGCAGGCTGGCGAGCAGTACTTC.

This chain links TRBV3-1 with TRBJ2-1; D is perhaps TRBD2 (5 bases). The ends were cut back, 10 bases at V and 6 bases at J, with 16 bases in the middle. The germline V gene encodes CDR1 LGHDT and CDR2 YNNKEL (reference sequence). The CDR3 has 13 residues. The CDR3, as DNA: TGTGCCACCATCCAAGCGGCAGGCAATGAGCAGTTCTTC. It is translated as CATIQAAGNEQFF.

Many counts were recorded for this clonotype. The chain links TRBV6-1 to TRBJ1-2, with D possibly being TRBD1 (6 bases). The V end was cut by 8 bases, the J end by 5 bases, with 18 bases between. The CDR3 spans 14 residues. CDR1 MNHNS and CDR2 SASEGT come from the germline V gene. The DNA for the CDR3 is TGTGCCAGCGGGGGCCGAGCTAGTCTTTATGGCTACACCTTC. Protein sequence: CASGGRASLYGYTF.

This clonotype was seen ten or more times. The chain carries TRBV28 and TRBJ1-1; 9 positions match TRBD1. Trimming at V came to 5 bases and at J to 6 bases, leaving 10 bases not matched to a gene. CDR3 size: 15 residues. The germline V gene encodes CDR1 MDHEN and CDR2 SYDVKM. The DNA for the CDR3 is TGTGCCAGCAGTCCACCGGGACAGGGTTTACCTGAAGCTTTCTTT. Encoded protein: CASSPPGQGLPEAFF. Supplemented by reference TRBV28 and TRBJ1-1, the full variable domain reads DVKVTQSSRYLVKRTGEKVFLECVQDMDHENMFWYRQDPGLGLRLIYFSYDVKMKEKGDIPEGYSVSREKKERFSLILESASTNQTSMYLCASSPPGQGLPEAFFGQGTRLTVV.

This clonotype came up a few times. The chain uses TRBV29-1 and TRBJ1-1; D remains ambiguous. This CDR3 comprises 14 residues. Germline assignment: CDR1 SQVTM and CDR2 ANQGSEA. Deletions cut 3 bases from V and 0 bases from J, with 11 bases between. As DNA, the CDR3 is TGCAGCGTTGACAGCGGACCCTTGAACACTGAAGCTTTCTTT. This codes for CSVDSGPLNTEAFF.

This clonotype was counted many times. This rearrangement joins TRBV27 to TRBJ2-2; D not resolved. The V gene's germline CDR1 is MNHEY and CDR2 SMNVEV (reference sequence). V gave up 5 bases and J gave up 0 bases, with 7 bases separating them. The CDR3 is 14 residues long. The CDR3 DNA reads as TGTGCCAGCAGTCCGTACTCGAACACCGGGGAGCTGTTTTTT. It codes for CASSPYSNTGELFF.

This clonotype has ten or more counts. V usage is TRBV12-5 and J usage is TRBJ2-5; D call uncertain. Between the trimmed V and J ends, which lost 1 base and 5 bases, there was a span of 20 bases. Germline assignment: CDR1 LGHNT and CDR2 FRNRAP. This CDR3 region has 17 residues. The CDR3 region is CASGLGHRAEVEETQYF. CDR3 DNA: TGTGCTAGTGGTTTGGGACACCGAGCCGAGGTAGAGGAGACCCAGTACTTC.

Details on this clonotype: Mismatch with germline at one junction end may stem from a read error. V usage is TRBV6-2 or TRBV6-3 and J usage is TRBJ1-1; no reliable D call. Per the germline V gene, CDR1 is MNHEY and CDR2 is SVGEGT. CDR3 length: 13 residues. CDR3 protein: CASSYSRAREAFF. For the CDR3, the DNA is TGTGCCAGCAGTTACTCGAGGGCGCGTGAAGCTTTCTTC.

This clonotype was recorded many times. The rearrangement joins TRBV20-1 to TRBJ2-7, with 9 positions matching TRBD1. The CDR3 totals 14 residues. Germline V CDR1 and CDR2: DFQATT, SNEGSKA (reference sequence). The J segment lost 2 bases and the V segment lost 1 base, leaving 3 bases of the junction unmatched. The CDR3 is CSARGDRDPYEQYF. The DNA of the CDR3 is TGCAGTGCTAGAGGGGACAGGGACCCCTACGAGCAGTACTTC.

This chain uses TRBV25-1 with TRBJ1-1, with D possibly matching TRBD1 (6 bases). Trimming took 6 bases from V and 3 from J, leaving 11 bases between them. Germline V gene lookup returns CDR1 MGHDK and CDR2 SYGVNS. The CDR3 totals 13 residues. DNA for the CDR3: TGTGCCAGCAGCACACAGGGCTACACTGAAGCTTTCTTT. Translating gives CASSTQGYTEAFF.

This clonotype came up many times. The CDR3 nucleotides read TGTGCCAGCAGCGCCACCCCCGGGACAGGGTGGGCCGAGCAGTACTTC. Its protein product is CASSATPGTGWAEQYF. This chain joins TRBV9 and TRBJ2-7; 9 positions match TRBD1. Trimming removed 3 bases from V and 6 bases from J; junction bases left unmatched: 13. CDR1 and CDR2 from the germline V gene are SGDLS and YYNGEE. The CDR3 extends over 16 amino acids.

V usage is TRBV20-1 and J usage is TRBJ2-7, with D tentatively TRBD1 (6 bases). This CDR3 is 12 amino acids long. CDR1 is DFQATT, CDR2 SNEGSKA, per germline (reference sequence). Trimming pared 5 bases from V and 9 bases from J, leaving 17 bases between. CDR3 residues: CSAVTGSTGQYF. In nucleotides, the CDR3 is TGCAGTGCTGTAACAGGGTCGACGGGGCAGTACTTC.

This clonotype was recorded many times. The rearrangement links TRBV12-3 or TRBV12-4 to TRBJ1-2; D is unclear. V was cut by 4 bases and J by 1 base, with 4 bases left in between. This CDR3 region has 12 residues. The CDR3 protein is CASSWLNYGYTF. The CDR3 bases are TGTGCCAGCAGTTGGCTTAACTATGGCTACACCTTC.

V usage is TRBV28 and J usage is TRBJ2-7; D gene ambiguous. Between the trimmed V and J ends, which lost 7 bases and 3 bases, there was a span of 13 bases. Germline loops: CDR1 MDHEN, CDR2 SYDVKM. There are 13 residues in the CDR3. CDR3 coding DNA: TGTGCCAGCACCCCCCGGATCAACTACGAGCAGTACTTC. Residues: CASTPRINYEQYF.

This clonotype was seen many times. The rearrangement links TRBV4-1 to TRBJ1-4; D gene unclear. V lost 6 bases, J lost 4 bases, and 18 bases lay in between. The CDR3 spans 16 residues. CDR1 and CDR2 (germline): MGHRA, YSYEKL. The CDR3 loop reads CASRPSSEVHNEKLFF. In nucleotides, the CDR3 is TGCGCCAGCAGACCTTCCTCGGAGGTTCATAATGAAAAACTGTTTTTT.

This clonotype was observed at least ten times. The rearrangement uses TRBV19 and TRBJ2-7, with 9 bases matching TRBD2. The J segment lost 2 bases and the V segment lost 4 bases, leaving 3 bases of the junction unmatched. The CDR3 spans 14 residues. Germline V CDR1 and CDR2: LNHDA, SQIVND (reference sequence). The CDR3 here is CASSRGLATYEQYF. In DNA, the CDR3 is TGTGCCAGTAGTAGGGGACTAGCAACCTACGAGCAGTACTTC. The whole variable domain, filled in from reference TRBV19 and TRBJ2-7, reads DGGITQSPKYLFRKEGQNVTLSCEQNLNHDAMYWYRQDPGQGLRLIYYSQIVNDFQKGDIAEGYSVSREKKESFPLTVTSAQKNPTAFYLCASSRGLATYEQYFGPGTRLTVT.

The rearrangement uses TRBV6-1 and TRBJ1-4; no reliable D call. CDR1 is MNHNS and CDR2 is SASEGT in the germline V gene. Trimming pared 1 base from V and 2 bases from J, leaving 8 bases between. This CDR3 spans 15 amino acids. Here the CDR3 reads CASSEGGGTNEKLFF. The CDR3 DNA sequence: TGTGCCAGCAGTGAAGGGGGAGGTACTAATGAAAAACTGTTTTTT.

Many counts were recorded for this clonotype. CDR3: CASSLEGSNTEAFF. DNA of the CDR3: TGTGCCAGCAGCTTAGAGGGTTCGAACACTGAAGCTTTCTTT. This chain connects TRBV7-9 to TRBJ1-1, with no clear D. The CDR3 length is 14 residues. Trimming left V 1 base short and J 1 base short, with 7 bases between. Germline loops: CDR1 SEHNR, CDR2 FQNEAQ (reference sequence).